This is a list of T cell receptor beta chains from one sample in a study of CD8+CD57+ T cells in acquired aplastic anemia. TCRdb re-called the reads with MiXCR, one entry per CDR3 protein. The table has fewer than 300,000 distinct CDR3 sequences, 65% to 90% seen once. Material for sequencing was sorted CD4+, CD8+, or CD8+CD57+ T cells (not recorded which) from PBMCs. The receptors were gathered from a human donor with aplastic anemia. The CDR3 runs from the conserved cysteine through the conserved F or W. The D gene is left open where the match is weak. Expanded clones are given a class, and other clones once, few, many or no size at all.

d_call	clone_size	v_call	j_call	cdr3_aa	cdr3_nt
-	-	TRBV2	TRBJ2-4	CASSDGNIQYF	TGTGCCAGCAGTGATGGGAACATTCAGTACTTC
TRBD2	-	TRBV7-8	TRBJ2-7	CATSLAGRADTQYF	TGTGCCACCAGCTTAGCGGGCCGAGCCGATACGCAGTATTTC
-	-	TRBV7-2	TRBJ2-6	CASTLGRAEHEANVLTF	TGTGCCAGCACCCTAGGTAGAGCCGAGCATGAGGCCAACGTCCTGACTTTC
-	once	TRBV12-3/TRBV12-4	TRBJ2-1	CASSLEGDRGYNEQFF	TGTGCCAGCAGTTTAGAAGGGGATCGGGGTTACAATGAGCAGTTCTTC
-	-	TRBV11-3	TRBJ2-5	CATSIDLEEETQYF	TGTGCCACCAGCATAGATCTCGAGGAAGAGACCCAGTACTTC
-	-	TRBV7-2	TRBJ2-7	CASSHGGDLYEQYF	TGTGCCAGCAGCCACGGGGGTGACCTCTACGAGCAGTACTTC
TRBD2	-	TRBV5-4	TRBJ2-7	CASSSYPRGSGGAVYEQYF	TGTGCCAGCAGCTCTTACCCTCGGGGTAGCGGGGGGGCGGTCTACGAGCAGTACTTC
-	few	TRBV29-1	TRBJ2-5	CSVAGFQETQYF	TGCAGCGTAGCCGGGTTCCAAGAGACCCAGTACTTC
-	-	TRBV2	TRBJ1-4	CASSEQPRGKLFF	TGTGCCAGCAGTGAACAGCCCCGGGGAAAACTGTTTTTT
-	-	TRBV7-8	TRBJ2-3	CASSLAGGPDTQYFYF	-
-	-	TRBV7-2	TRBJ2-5	CATSIGRGHLTQTF	TGTGCCACCAGCATAGGCCGGGGGCATCTGACCCAGACCTTC
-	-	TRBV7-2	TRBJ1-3	CASSSSPDRSGRNTIYF	TGTGCCAGCAGCTCATCACCAGATCGGTCGGGGAGAAACACCATATATTTT
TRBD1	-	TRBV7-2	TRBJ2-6	CASSLHPDGTAANVLTF	TGTGCCAGCAGCCTACATCCAGACGGGACAGCGGCCAACGTCCTGACTTTC
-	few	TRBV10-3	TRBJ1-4	CASSFRQGSDEKLFF	TGTGCCAGCAGTTTCAGGCAGGGGAGTGATGAAAAACTGTTTTTT
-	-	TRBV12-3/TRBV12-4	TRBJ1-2	CASSLGTSGGYTF	TGTGCCAGCAGTTTAGGGACCAGTGGTGGCTACACCTTC
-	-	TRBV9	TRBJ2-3	CASSLGGGRAKTHF	TGTGCCAGCAGCTTAGGGGGAGGGCGCGCTAAGACGCATTTT
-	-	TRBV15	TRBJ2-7	CATSRDRSGRVSYEQYF	TGTGCCACCAGCAGAGATCGCTCCGGCAGGGTCTCCTACGAGCAGTACTTC
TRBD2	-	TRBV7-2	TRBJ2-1	CAGSLERGGGTDEQFF	TGTGCCGGCAGCTTAGAAAGAGGCGGGGGGACGGATGAGCAGTTCTTC
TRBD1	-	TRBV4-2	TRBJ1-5	CASSQGVTGDEHF	TGTGCCAGCAGCCAAGGAGTGACAGGGGACGAGCATTTT
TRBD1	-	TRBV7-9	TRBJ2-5	CASSYGQGCEENEYF	TGTGCCAGCAGCTATGGACAGGGGTGTGAGGAGAACGAGTACTTC
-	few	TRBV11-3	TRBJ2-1	CASSLERRGGSDEQFF	TGTGCCAGCAGCTTAGAAAGGAGAGGGGGGAGCGATGAGCAGTTCTTC
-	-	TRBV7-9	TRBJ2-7	CASSDRGGHPQYFYF	TGTGCCAGCAGTGATAGGGGGGGCCATCCGCAGTACTTCTACTTC
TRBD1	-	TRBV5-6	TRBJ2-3	CASSFSGGAVDTQYF	TGTGCCAGCAGCTTTTCAGGGGGCGCGGTAGATACGCAGTATTTT
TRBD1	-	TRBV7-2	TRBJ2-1	CASRFRPVGTALSF	TGTGCCAGCAGATTTCGTCCAGTCGGGACAGCCCTTTCCTTC
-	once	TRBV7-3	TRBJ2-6	CASIRSGANVLTF	TGTGCCAGCATACGCTCTGGGGCCAACGTCCTGACTTTC
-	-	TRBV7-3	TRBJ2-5	CATSRTSEQETLYF	TGTGCCACCAGCAGAACCAGCGAGCAAGAGACCCTCTACTTC
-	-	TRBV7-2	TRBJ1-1	CASSLVPGALFFGEAFF	-
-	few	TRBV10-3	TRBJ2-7	CAISERPPYEQYF	TGTGCCATCAGTGAGAGGCCACCCTACGAGCAGTACTTC
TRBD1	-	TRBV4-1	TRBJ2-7	CASSQGLTGLFEQYF	TGCGCCAGCAGCCAAGGCCTGACAGGGCTGTTCGAGCAGTACTTC
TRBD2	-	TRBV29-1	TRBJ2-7	CSVSPGGGGYEQYF	TGCAGCGTTTCCCCTGGGGGGGGGGGCTACGAGCAGTACTTC
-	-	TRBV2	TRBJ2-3	CASKERRARDTQYF	TGTGCCAGCAAGGAAAGGCGGGCCCGCGATACGCAGTATTTT
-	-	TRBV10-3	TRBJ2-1	CAISEQGGEQFF	TGTGCCATCAGTGAACAGGGAGGTGAGCAGTTCTTC
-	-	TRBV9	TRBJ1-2	CASSEVGSGNTF	-
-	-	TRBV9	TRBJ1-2	CASSLESDGHVFGYTF	TGTGCCAGCAGCTTGGAGTCGGACGGGCACGTATTTGGCTACACCTTC
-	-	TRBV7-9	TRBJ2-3	CASSLEGGGDTDEF	TGTGCCAGCAGCTTAGAAGGAGGCGGGGATACGGATGAGTTT
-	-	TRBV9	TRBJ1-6	CASSVEQGDSPLHF	TGTGCCAGCAGCGTAGAACAGGGAGATTCACCCCTCCACTTT